This TCR beta chain was sequenced during a study of blood T cell repertoires in COVID-19. Assay used: immunoSEQ multiplex PCR; TCRdb lists only in-frame clones, some missing. Seen here are more than 85,000 clones, 60% to 80% observed once, and the top ten hold around 16%. The CDR3 runs 16 residues. V lost 0 bases and J lost 3, with 12 bases in between. Germline values: CDR1 KGHSH, CDR2 LQKENI. The TCR was taken from a woman older than 75 with active or convalescent COVID-19. The sequenced sample was peripheral blood. V usage is TRBV18 and J usage is TRBJ1-3; tentative D call: TRBD1 (5 bases). The CDR3 coding sequence is TGTGCCAGCTCACCACCGGGCAGGGTTGGTGGAAACACCATATATTTT. Its protein is CASSPPGRVGGNTIYF.